This TCR beta chain was captured by sequencing in a study of blood T cell repertoires in COVID-19. Study details: Italy, Spain and the United States were the sources of the convalescent and acute COVID-19 samples. T cells, B-cell-depleted T cells, or PBMCs supplied cDNA or gDNA.

Under the authors' procedure: The authors estimated nucleated cell counts from reference gene primer amplification. TCRdb's table, derived via immunoSEQ multiplex PCR, lists solely in-frame clones and lacks some. V and J calls and clone size come straight from that table; D and trimming were deduced from the DNA. The table shows 61,000 or so clones, with just over 85% occurring only once. The germline V and J ends were trimmed by 7 bases and 2 bases, with 9 bases remaining between them. Germline lookup yields CDR1 MNHEY and CDR2 SVGEGT. The CDR3 has 13 residues. The chain carries TRBV6-2 or TRBV6-3 and TRBJ1-5, with a weak D call TRBD1 (5 bases). The receptor comes from a woman aged 80 or over with active COVID-19. The source material was peripheral blood. As DNA, the CDR3 is TGTGCCAGCACCCCGACAGGCAATCAGCCCCAGCATTTT. Its translation: CASTPTGNQPQHF.